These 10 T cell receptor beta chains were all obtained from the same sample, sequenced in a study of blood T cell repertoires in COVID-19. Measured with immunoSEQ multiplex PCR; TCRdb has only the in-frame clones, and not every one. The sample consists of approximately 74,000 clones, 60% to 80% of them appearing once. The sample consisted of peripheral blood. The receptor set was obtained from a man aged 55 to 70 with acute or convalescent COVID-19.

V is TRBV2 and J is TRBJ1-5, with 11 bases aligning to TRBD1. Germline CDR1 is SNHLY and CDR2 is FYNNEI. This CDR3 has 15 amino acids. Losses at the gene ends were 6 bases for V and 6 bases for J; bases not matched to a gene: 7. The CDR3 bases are TGTGCCAGCAGACATAAGGACAGGGGGCCTCAGCCCCAGCATTTT. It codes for CASRHKDRGPQPQHF.

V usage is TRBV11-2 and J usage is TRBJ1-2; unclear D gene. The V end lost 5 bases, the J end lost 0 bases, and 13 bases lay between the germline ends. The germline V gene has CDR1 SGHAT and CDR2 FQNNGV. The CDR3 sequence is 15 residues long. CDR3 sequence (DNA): TGTGCCAGCAGCCACCCGGAGGAGGCTAACTATGGCTACACCTTC. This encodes CASSHPEEANYGYTF.

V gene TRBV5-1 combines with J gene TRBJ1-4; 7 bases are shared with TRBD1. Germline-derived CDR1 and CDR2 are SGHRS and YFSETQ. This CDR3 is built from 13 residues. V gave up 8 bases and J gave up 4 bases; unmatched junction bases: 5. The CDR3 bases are TGCGCCAGTCGGGACAGTCTTAATGAAAAACTGTTTTTT. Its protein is CASRDSLNEKLFF.

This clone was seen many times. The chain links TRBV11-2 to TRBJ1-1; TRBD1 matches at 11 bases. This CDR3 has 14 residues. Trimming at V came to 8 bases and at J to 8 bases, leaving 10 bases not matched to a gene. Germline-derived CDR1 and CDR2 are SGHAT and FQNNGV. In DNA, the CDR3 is TGTGCCAGCTCCCTCATCGGACAGGGGGCCGAAGCTTTCTTT. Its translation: CASSLIGQGAEAFF.

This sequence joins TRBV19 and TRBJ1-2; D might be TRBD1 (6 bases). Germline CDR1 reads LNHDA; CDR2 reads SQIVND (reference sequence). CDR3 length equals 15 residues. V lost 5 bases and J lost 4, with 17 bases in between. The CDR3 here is CASSPPQGRGYGYTF. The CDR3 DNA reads TGTGCCAGTAGTCCCCCACAGGGACGGGGCTATGGCTACACCTTC.

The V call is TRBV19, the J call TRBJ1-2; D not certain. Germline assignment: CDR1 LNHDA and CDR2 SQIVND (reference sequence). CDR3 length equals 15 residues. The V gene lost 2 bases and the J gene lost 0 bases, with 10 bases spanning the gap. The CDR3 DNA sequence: TGTGCCAGTAGTATAAACAACAGAGCTAACTATGGCTACACCTTC. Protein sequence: CASSINNRANYGYTF.

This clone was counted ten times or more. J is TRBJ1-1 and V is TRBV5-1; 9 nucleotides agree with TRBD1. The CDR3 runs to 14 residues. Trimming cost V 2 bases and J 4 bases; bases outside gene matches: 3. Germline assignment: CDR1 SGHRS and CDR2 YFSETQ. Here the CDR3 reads CASSFLQGATEAFF. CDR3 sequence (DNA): TGCGCCAGCAGCTTTTTACAGGGGGCCACTGAAGCTTTCTTT.

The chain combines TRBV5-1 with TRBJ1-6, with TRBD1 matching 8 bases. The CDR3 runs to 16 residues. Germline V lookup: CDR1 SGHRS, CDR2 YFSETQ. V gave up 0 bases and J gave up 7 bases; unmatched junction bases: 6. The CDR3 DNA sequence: TGCGCCAGCAGCTTGGATGGACAGGGCCGGAATTCACCCCTCCACTTT. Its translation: CASSLDGQGRNSPLHF. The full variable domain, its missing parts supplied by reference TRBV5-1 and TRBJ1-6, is KAGVTQTPRYLIKTRGQQVTLSCSPISGHRSVSWYQQTPGQGLQFLFEYFSETQRNKGNFPGRFSGRQFSNSRSEMNVSTLELGDSALYLCASSLDGQGRNSPLHFGNGTRLTVT.

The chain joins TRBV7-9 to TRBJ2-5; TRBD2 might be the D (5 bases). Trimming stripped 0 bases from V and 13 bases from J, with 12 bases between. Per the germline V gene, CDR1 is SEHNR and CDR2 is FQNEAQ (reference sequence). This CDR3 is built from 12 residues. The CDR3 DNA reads TGTGCCAGCAGCTTAGCAGAGGGTCCCCGGTACTTC. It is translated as CASSLAEGPRYF.

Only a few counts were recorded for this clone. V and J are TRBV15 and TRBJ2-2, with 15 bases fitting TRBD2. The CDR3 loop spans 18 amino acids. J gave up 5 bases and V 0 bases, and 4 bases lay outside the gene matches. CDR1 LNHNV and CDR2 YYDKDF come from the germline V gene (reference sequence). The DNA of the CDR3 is TGTGCCACCAGCAGAGAGCTAGGACTAGCGGGGGGGACCGGGGAGCTGTTTTTT. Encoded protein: CATSRELGLAGGTGELFF.